This TCR beta chain was observed in a study of cytomegalovirus exposure and HLA in healthy donors. Only in-frame clones appear in the TCRdb table, and some are missing; sequencing was by immunoSEQ multiplex PCR. This table has some 170,000 clones, 85% to 90% appearing once. With 2 bases clipped from V and 12 bases from J, the junction kept 10 bases outside the gene matches. Germline V gene lookup returns CDR1 GTSNPN and CDR2 SVGIG (reference sequence). There are 14 residues in the CDR3. The donors were in the roughly 110-subject validation cohort, distinct from the roughly 700-subject first cohort. The specimen sequenced was PBMCs. This chain connects TRBV30 to TRBJ1-6, with 7 bases aligning to TRBD1. This TCR came from a woman aged 25 to 39 in good health and CMV-seronegative. The CDR3 reads CAWSRGQEQGPLHF. Here the CDR3 DNA reads TGTGCCTGGAGTCGCGGACAGGAGCAGGGACCCCTCCACTTT. Full variable domain (rest looked up from reference TRBV30 and TRBJ1-6): SQTIHQWPATLVQPVGSPLSLECTVEGTSNPNLYWYRQAAGRGLQLLFYSVGIGQISSEVPQNLSASRPQDRQFILSSKKLLLSDSGFYLCAWSRGQEQGPLHFGNGTRLTVT.